This T cell receptor beta chain emerged from a study of CD8 T cells in ankylosing spondylitis. Points from the study as a whole: Typical of ankylosing spondylitis blood, it appeared, was a TCR beta motif of 7 or 8 highly homologous variants.

Germline V gene sequence: CDR1 MGHRA, CDR2 YSYEKL. The CDR3 has 15 amino acids. This clonotype was seen ten or more times. Its antigen is still unknown. An end of the junction differs from the germline gene, which may be a read error. In making TCR beta libraries, quantitative 5'-RACE with molecular barcodes was used. TCRdb re-derived calls from the 5' RACE reads in MiXCR, one entry per CDR3 protein. The data contain about 500,000 distinct CDR3 sequences, approximately 5% of them singletons. The chain couples TRBV4-1 to TRBJ1-2, with 8 positions matching TRBD1. The source is a male donor with ankylosing spondylitis. The sequencing input was blood, either unsorted or a sorted T cell fraction (not recorded which). As DNA, the CDR3 is TGCGCCAGCAGCCGAATCGGACAGGGTAACGATGGCTACACCTTC. The encoded protein is CASSRIGQGNDGYTF.